This T cell receptor (beta chain) was documented in a study of control samples from healthy donors and cancer patients. The CDR3 is made up of 14 amino acids. Germline V CDR1 and CDR2: SQVTM, ANQGSEA. V lost 3 bases and J lost 6, with 15 bases in between. Generated by immunoSEQ multiplex PCR, the TCRdb table keeps only in-frame clones and is missing some. This table holds about 19,000 clones, approximately 81% found once. Material for sequencing was PBMCs. The origin of this receptor is a woman aged 70 to 79 with lung cancer. The chain is built from TRBV29-1 and TRBJ2-1; maybe TRBD1 (6 bases). CDR3 coding DNA: TGCAGCGTTGAGTCCAGGGGACGGACCAATGAGCAGTTCTTC. It codes for CSVESRGRTNEQFF.